This is a list of T cell receptor beta chains from one sample in a study of blood T cell repertoires in COVID-19. Sequenced by immunoSEQ multiplex PCR; TCRdb stores in-frame clones only, minus some. The data hold some 300,000 clones, with around nine tenths observed a single time. Sequencing was carried out using peripheral blood. The receptors shown here come from a woman aged 70-85 years with COVID-19, enrolled during active disease. The conserved cysteine and the conserved F or W are not part of the CDR3 here.

v_call: TRBV30; cdr3_aa: AWSVLGQGNGYT
v_call: TRBV14; cdr3_aa: ASSQDSKRGNEQF
v_call: TRBV28; cdr3_aa: ASSPANRYEQY
v_call: TRBV18; cdr3_aa: ASSPEIDRGENEKLF
v_call: TRBV5-1; cdr3_aa: ASSNARDTQY
v_call: TRBV7-9; cdr3_aa: ASSFPTLVNEQF
v_call: TRBV12-2; cdr3_aa: ASRRTWTSGGTGGTQY
v_call: TRBV28; cdr3_aa: ASSFLSDTQY
v_call: TRBV10-3; cdr3_aa: AIGEGTGGNEQY
v_call: TRBV5-1; cdr3_aa: ASSRGAGEGKETQY
v_call: TRBV5-1; cdr3_aa: ASSSAGADEKLF
v_call: TRBV2; cdr3_aa: ASSRDRGRSGNQPQH
v_call: TRBV7-3; cdr3_aa: ASSPTSTDTQY
v_call: TRBV7-3; cdr3_aa: ASSQNPAQGRGEAF
v_call: TRBV19; cdr3_aa: ASSLQGYGYT
v_call: TRBV11-3; cdr3_aa: ASSSAQGASYEQY
v_call: TRBV10-3; cdr3_aa: AISPKLQGASGNTIY
v_call: TRBV7-9; cdr3_aa: ASSLNRESPLH
v_call: TRBV12-3/TRBV12-4; cdr3_aa: ASSLTGLETQY
v_call: TRBV6-5; cdr3_aa: ASSRYNSPLH
v_call: TRBV7-7; cdr3_aa: ASSFFLQRAF
v_call: TRBV15; cdr3_aa: ATSRDGGSIYEQY
v_call: TRBV9; cdr3_aa: ASTGEGRGGGTDTQY
v_call: TRBV18; cdr3_aa: ASSPPSRKETQY
v_call: TRBV28; cdr3_aa: ASSLPGGGEKLF
v_call: TRBV2; cdr3_aa: ASSRDRVKVGQPQH
v_call: TRBV2; cdr3_aa: ASRGESNEQF
v_call: TRBV2; cdr3_aa: ASSEGQGAYEQY
v_call: TRBV12-3/TRBV12-4; cdr3_aa: ASRGTFTYEQY
v_call: TRBV2; cdr3_aa: ASHWDREDHGYT
v_call: TRBV18; cdr3_aa: ASSPGGREQY
v_call: TRBV20-1; cdr3_aa: SASLRDRGNYGYT
v_call: TRBV6-5; cdr3_aa: ASSLQGADTDTQY
v_call: TRBV14; cdr3_aa: ASSPWDRGQNTEAF
v_call: TRBV27; cdr3_aa: ASSLTRSGNTIY
v_call: TRBV18; cdr3_aa: ASSPIARTGANYGYT
v_call: TRBV5-1; cdr3_aa: ASSMAGGPNTEAF
v_call: TRBV19; cdr3_aa: ASKVMDSQRNQPQH
v_call: TRBV19; cdr3_aa: ASSPPVRVWSNQPQH
v_call: TRBV19; cdr3_aa: ASSPNRGTGELF
v_call: TRBV15; cdr3_aa: ATSRGGGTGFYEQY
v_call: TRBV10-3; cdr3_aa: VISESRTGGEQY
v_call: TRBV19; cdr3_aa: ATGQGDQETQY
v_call: TRBV7-2; cdr3_aa: ASSLPLRDRAEKLF
v_call: TRBV18; cdr3_aa: ASSPDRGLGYGYT
v_call: TRBV7-6; cdr3_aa: ASSLGWQNTEAF
v_call: TRBV11-2; cdr3_aa: ASSSRGSGGSLSEQF
v_call: TRBV5-6; cdr3_aa: ASSSIQGWYGPLH
v_call: TRBV5-6; cdr3_aa: ASSSQAGTETQY
v_call: TRBV25-1; cdr3_aa: ASSTPTGAGNTIY
v_call: TRBV19; cdr3_aa: ASSIDELAGGRGGELF